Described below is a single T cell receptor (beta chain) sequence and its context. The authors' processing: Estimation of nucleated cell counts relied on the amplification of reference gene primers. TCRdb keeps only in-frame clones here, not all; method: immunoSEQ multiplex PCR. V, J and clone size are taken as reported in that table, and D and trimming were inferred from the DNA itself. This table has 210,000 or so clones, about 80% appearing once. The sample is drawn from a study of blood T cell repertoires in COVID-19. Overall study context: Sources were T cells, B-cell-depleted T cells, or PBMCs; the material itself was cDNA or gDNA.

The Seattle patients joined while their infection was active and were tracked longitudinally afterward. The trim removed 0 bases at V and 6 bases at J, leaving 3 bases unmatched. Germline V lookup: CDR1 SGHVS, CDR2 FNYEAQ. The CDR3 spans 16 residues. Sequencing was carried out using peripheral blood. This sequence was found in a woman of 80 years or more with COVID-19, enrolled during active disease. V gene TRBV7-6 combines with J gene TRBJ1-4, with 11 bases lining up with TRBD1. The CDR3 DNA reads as TGTGCCAGCAGCTTAGCGCTGGGACAGGGGGATGAAAAACTGTTTTTT. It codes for CASSLALGQGDEKLFF. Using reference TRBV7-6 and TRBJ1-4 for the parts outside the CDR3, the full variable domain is GAGVSQSPRYKVTKRGQDVALRCDPISGHVSLYWYRQALGQGPEFLTYFNYEAQQDKSGLPNDRFSAERPEGSISTLTIQRTEQRDSAMYRCASSLALGQGDEKLFFGSGTQLSVL.